The 31 T cell receptor beta chains given below trace back to one sample, sequenced in a study of vaccination effects on CD4 cells after COVID-19. Their antigen targets remain unknown. Antigen-specific CD4+ T cells were first expanded with viral peptide pools by the ViraFEST assay and only then sequenced. CD4+ T cell isolation took place after about 11 days of culture. Participants each got two BNT162b2 or mRNA-1273 vaccine doses. Repertoires were generated with immunoSEQ multiplex PCR, while TCRdb's copy carries only in-frame clones and drops some. The data hold approximately 70,000 clones, with 76% observed a single time. The material sequenced was CD4+ T cells from PBMCs cultured with HCoV-OC43 spike peptides, taken after COVID-19 vaccination. As for subset: HCoV-OC43 spike overlapping peptide pool stimulation. The source is a human donor who received a COVID-19 vaccine.

The chain has TRBV9 and TRBJ2-2, with 13 bases matching TRBD2. V trimming: 4 bases; J trimming: 9 bases; junction bases outside the gene matches: 9. CDR1 and CDR2 (germline): SGDLS, YYNGEE. The CDR3 has 16 amino acids. The CDR3 protein is CASSPGLAGALRELFF. CDR3 bases: TGTGCCAGCAGCCCTGGACTAGCGGGGGCCCTACGGGAGCTGTTTTTT.

This clone showed up just once. This chain connects TRBV4-1 to TRBJ2-5; D is undetermined. The germline V gene has CDR1 MGHRA and CDR2 YSYEKL. The V end was cut by 5 bases, the J end by 5 bases, with 9 bases between. This CDR3 contains 12 residues. CDR3 sequence: CASSYLGETQYF. The CDR3 region has the DNA TGCGCCAGCAGCTACTTGGGGGAGACCCAGTACTTC.

This chain connects TRBV5-6 to TRBJ2-5; a weak D match, TRBD1 (9 bases). CDR3 length: 17 residues. Trimming left V 4 bases short and J 4 bases short, with 23 bases between. The germline V gene has CDR1 SGHDT and CDR2 YYEEEE. The CDR3 here is CASSREGAGTGRETQYF. The CDR3 bases are TGTGCCAGCAGCCGGGAGGGAGCGGGGACAGGGAGAGAGACCCAGTACTTC. The full variable domain, rest sourced from reference TRBV5-6 and TRBJ2-5, is DAGVTQSPTHLIKTRGQQVTLRCSPKSGHDTVSWYQQALGQGPQFIFQYYEEEERQRGNFPDRFSGHQFPNYSSELNVNALLLGDSALYLCASSREGAGTGRETQYFGPGTRLLVL.

This clone showed up just a few times. The rearrangement links TRBV7-9 to TRBJ2-5; D possibly corresponds to TRBD1 (5 bases). Trimming removed 2 bases at V and 5 bases at J, with 12 bases between. This CDR3 is built from 14 residues. CDR1 is SEHNR and CDR2 is FQNEAQ in the germline V gene (reference sequence). In DNA, the CDR3 is TGTGCCAGCAGCTTAATGACAGTGGGGGAGACCCAGTACTTC. Amino acid sequence: CASSLMTVGETQYF.

V gene TRBV27 combines with J gene TRBJ1-4; a possible D gene is TRBD1 (6 bases). Germline V gene data show CDR1 as MNHEY and CDR2 as SMNVEV (reference sequence). The CDR3 has 13 amino acids. The V end lost 3 bases, the J end lost 7 bases, and 9 bases lay between the germline ends. CDR3 residues: CASSFLGGEKLFF. The CDR3 DNA sequence: TGTGCCAGCAGTTTTCTAGGGGGTGAAAAACTGTTTTTT.

The chain joins TRBV28 to TRBJ2-7, with 7 bases fitting TRBD1. Germline assignment: CDR1 MDHEN and CDR2 SYDVKM. The CDR3 runs 14 residues. The J segment lost 2 bases and the V segment lost 4 bases, leaving 5 bases of the junction unmatched. The CDR3 loop is CASSSGQATYEQYV. Here the CDR3 DNA reads TGTGCCAGCAGTTCCGGACAGGCGACCTACGAGCAGTACGTC.

This chain links TRBV3-1 (or the pseudogene TRBV3-2) with TRBJ2-5; tentative D call: TRBD1 (5 bases). The CDR3 covers 13 residues. Between the trimmed V and J ends, which lost 6 bases and 1 base, there was a span of 9 bases. Germline V gene data show CDR1 as LGHDT and CDR2 as YNNKEL (reference sequence). The CDR3 is CASSRDSQETQYF. CDR3 DNA: TGTGCCAGCAGTCGTGACAGCCAAGAGACCCAGTACTTC.

In its sample, this clone was seen a few times. The chain carries TRBV10-1 and TRBJ2-2; D remains ambiguous. The germline V and J ends were trimmed by 7 bases and 3 bases, with 12 bases remaining between them. The CDR3 is made up of 14 amino acids. Germline CDR1 is WNHNN and CDR2 is SYGVQD (reference sequence). In DNA, the CDR3 is TGCGCCAGCACCCCATACACTGACACCGGGGAGCTGTTTTTT. Amino acids: CASTPYTDTGELFF.

This chain joins TRBV11-3 and TRBJ1-2; 10 bases agree with TRBD1. The CDR3 spans 17 residues. The trim removed 1 base at V and 6 bases at J, leaving 11 bases unmatched. Looked up from germline, CDR1 is SGHNT and CDR2 is YENEEA. CDR3 amino acids: CASSLALQTGGADGYTF. The CDR3, as DNA: TGTGCCAGCAGCTTAGCCCTACAGACAGGGGGCGCAGATGGCTACACCTTC.

This chain joins TRBV2 and TRBJ1-5; no clear D gene. V dropped 1 base and J dropped 7 bases, with 5 bases sitting between them. This CDR3 has 12 amino acids. Germline V CDR1 and CDR2: SNHLY, FYNNEI. This CDR3 reads CASSEDGQPQHF. The CDR3 nucleotides read TGTGCCAGCAGTGAAGATGGGCAGCCCCAGCATTTT.

This chain links TRBV5-1 with TRBJ2-3, with D possibly TRBD1 on 5 matching bases. This CDR3 region has 14 residues. Germline V gene sequence: CDR1 SGHRS, CDR2 YFSETQ. Trimming took 7 bases from V and 2 from J, leaving 14 bases between them. Here the CDR3 reads CASGAGALTDTQYF. The DNA for the CDR3 is TGCGCCAGCGGCGCTGGGGCGCTCACAGATACGCAGTATTTT.

The rearrangement joins TRBV19 to TRBJ1-2; TRBD1 is a possible D gene (5 bases). Germline V lookup: CDR1 LNHDA, CDR2 SQIVND (reference sequence). Between the trimmed V and J ends, which lost 11 bases and 2 bases, there was a span of 15 bases. The CDR3 covers 13 residues. The CDR3 DNA reads TGTGCCTGCTCGAAGGGGCTAAACTATGGCTACACCTTC. The encoded protein is CACSKGLNYGYTF. Combining the CDR3 with reference TRBV19 and TRBJ1-2 gives the whole variable domain DGGITQSPKYLFRKEGQNVTLSCEQNLNHDAMYWYRQDPGQGLRLIYYSQIVNDFQKGDIAEGYSVSREKKESFPLTVTSAQKNPTAFYLCACSKGLNYGYTFGSGTRLTVV.

The rearrangement links TRBV24-1 to TRBJ2-3; D unresolved. The V end was cut by 4 bases, the J end by 4 bases, with 11 bases between. Germline loops: CDR1 KGHDR, CDR2 SFDVKD. The CDR3 covers 14 residues. The CDR3 loop reads CATSDPGRSDTQYF. DNA of the CDR3: TGTGCCACCAGTGACCCCGGAAGGTCAGATACGCAGTATTTT.

The chain joins TRBV19 to TRBJ2-3, with a possible D match to TRBD1 (5 bases). In germline, CDR1 is LNHDA, CDR2 SQIVND (reference sequence). V shed 2 bases and J shed 1 base, with 13 bases lying between them. CDR3 size: 16 residues. The CDR3 spells CASSIRLGLGTDTQYF. The CDR3 DNA reads as TGTGCCAGTAGTATAAGATTGGGGCTGGGCACAGATACGCAGTATTTT.

This rearrangement joins TRBV9 to TRBJ1-6; possible D gene TRBD1, 5 bases. The V gene's germline CDR1 is SGDLS and CDR2 YYNGEE. The germline V and J ends were trimmed by 2 bases and 0 bases, with 9 bases remaining between them. This CDR3 region has 16 residues. CDR3 in DNA: TGTGCCAGCAGCGTTTTTGACAGCTCCTATAATTCACCCCTCCACTTT. This codes for CASSVFDSSYNSPLHF.

The chain joins TRBV7-3 to TRBJ2-5, with D possibly being TRBD1 or TRBD2 (5 bases each). Germline lookup yields CDR1 SGHTA and CDR2 FQGTGA. The CDR3 loop spans 13 amino acids. V lost 5 bases to trimming and J lost 5 bases, with 12 bases between them. The chain's CDR3 is CASSRQGGETQYF. The CDR3, as DNA: TGTGCCAGCAGCAGGCAGGGCGGGGAGACCCAGTACTTC.

This clone has just one count. The rearrangement joins TRBV5-6 to TRBJ1-5; TRBD1 matches at 8 bases. Germline lookup yields CDR1 SGHDT and CDR2 YYEEEE. This CDR3 has 15 amino acids. J gave up 6 bases and V 4 bases, and 9 bases lay outside the gene matches. The CDR3: CASSVDRGRSQPQHF. As DNA, the CDR3 is TGTGCCAGCAGCGTTGACAGGGGAAGGAGTCAGCCCCAGCATTTT.

V usage is TRBV24-1 and J usage is TRBJ1-4; D gene ambiguous. The ends were cut back, 4 bases at V and 4 bases at J, with 12 bases in the middle. Germline V lookup: CDR1 KGHDR, CDR2 SFDVKD. CDR3 length: 15 amino acids. Here the CDR3 reads CATSDPRGFNEKLFF. The CDR3 region has the DNA TGTGCCACCAGTGACCCCAGAGGGTTTAATGAAAAACTGTTTTTT.

The chain combines TRBV29-1 with TRBJ1-2, with D unclear. This CDR3 has 12 residues. CDR1 and CDR2 from the germline V gene are SQVTM and ANQGSEA. V was trimmed by 7 bases and J by 6 bases, leaving 15 bases between them. The chain's CDR3 is CSASPPGNGYTF. CDR3 sequence (DNA): TGCAGCGCCTCCCCCCCGGGGAATGGCTACACCTTC.

The J gene is TRBJ1-5, the V gene TRBV3-1 (or the pseudogene TRBV3-2), with unresolved D. V lost 3 bases and J lost 4, with 4 bases in between. The CDR3 totals 12 residues. Germline assignment: CDR1 LGHDT and CDR2 YNNKEL (reference sequence). The CDR3 loop reads CASSHANQPQHF. In DNA, the CDR3 is TGTGCCAGCAGCCATGCAAATCAGCCCCAGCATTTT.

This clone was seen a handful of times. The chain couples TRBV5-1 to TRBJ1-6; the D gene is possibly TRBD1 (6 bases). Germline CDR1 and CDR2: SGHRS and YFSETQ. V lost 0 bases and J 10 bases, leaving 8 bases between the germline ends. This CDR3 has 13 residues. The CDR3 loop reads CASSLDRASPLHF. CDR3 bases: TGCGCCAGCAGCTTGGACAGGGCCTCACCCCTCCACTTT. The variable domain in full, completed from reference TRBV5-1 and TRBJ1-6, reads KAGVTQTPRYLIKTRGQQVTLSCSPISGHRSVSWYQQTPGQGLQFLFEYFSETQRNKGNFPGRFSGRQFSNSRSEMNVSTLELGDSALYLCASSLDRASPLHFGNGTRLTVT.

As DNA, the CDR3 is TGCAGCGTTGCTAGCACAGATACGCAGTATTTT. Translation: CSVASTDTQYF. The chain uses TRBV29-1 and TRBJ2-3; no definite D call. The V end was cut by 4 bases, the J end by 0 bases, with 2 bases between. Germline CDR1 reads SQVTM; CDR2 reads ANQGSEA. This CDR3 comprises 11 residues.

This clone was picked up a small number of times. This chain joins TRBV4-1 and TRBJ1-5; weak D call: TRBD1 (5 bases). CDR3 size: 15 residues. Trimming left V 4 bases short and J 4 bases short, with 14 bases between. Germline V gene data show CDR1 as MGHRA and CDR2 as YSYEKL. The CDR3, as DNA: TGCGCCAGCAGCCGAGTTCTCCAGGGAAATCAGCCCCAGCATTTT. This translates into CASSRVLQGNQPQHF.

This sequence joins TRBV6-5 and TRBJ1-1, with 7 bases identical to TRBD1. Trimming cost V 6 bases and J 13 bases; bases outside gene matches: 11. This CDR3 is 12 amino acids long. Per germline, CDR1 MNHEY and CDR2 SVGAGI. The CDR3: CASSFSTGFGFF. DNA of the CDR3: TGTGCCAGCAGCTTCTCGACAGGGTTTGGTTTCTTT.

This sequence joins TRBV18 and TRBJ1-4; D not certain. Germline V gene lookup returns CDR1 KGHSH and CDR2 LQKENI. The CDR3 extends over 16 amino acids. V was clipped by 2 bases and J by 0 bases, with 10 bases between them. The CDR3 is CASSPRPRTTNEKLFF. In DNA form, the CDR3 reads TGTGCCAGCTCACCAAGGCCCCGAACAACTAATGAAAAACTGTTTTTT.

The chain has TRBV10-1 and TRBJ2-2, with TRBD2 identical over 8 bases. After removal of 5 bases from V and 4 bases from J, the junction contained 3 bases not matched to a gene. The CDR3 is 14 residues long. Germline V gene lookup returns CDR1 WNHNN and CDR2 SYGVQD (reference sequence). The CDR3 nucleotides are TGCGCCAGCAGTATAGCGGGGTCCACCGGGGAGCTGTTTTTT. Its translation is CASSIAGSTGELFF.

This sequence joins TRBV30 and TRBJ1-4, with D maybe TRBD1 (5 bases). V was pared by 0 bases and J by 4 bases, with 9 bases between. Germline CDR1 GTSNPN, CDR2 SVGIG (reference sequence). This CDR3 spans 14 amino acids. CDR3 sequence reads: CAWSVLGLNEKLFF. CDR3 bases: TGTGCCTGGAGTGTACTGGGGCTTAATGAAAAACTGTTTTTT.

The chain combines TRBV30 with TRBJ2-7; 9 bases agree with TRBD1. Germline lookup yields CDR1 GTSNPN and CDR2 SVGIG (reference sequence). The V and J ends lost 8 bases and 7 bases, in that order; junction bases with no gene match: 18. The CDR3 has 15 residues. The CDR3 DNA sequence: TGTGCCGGAGGCCACAAGGGACAGGGTCCGGGGGAGCAGTACGTC. It is translated as CAGGHKGQGPGEQYV.

The chain combines TRBV29-1 with TRBJ2-7; 12 nucleotides line up with TRBD1. CDR3 length: 15 amino acids. Germline trimming cut 0 bases from V and 6 bases from J; bases unmatched to any gene: 6. From germline, CDR1 is SQVTM and CDR2 ANQGSEA. The CDR3 DNA sequence: TGCAGCGTTGAAGATGGGACAGGGGGCATAGGCGAGCAGTACGTC. Protein: CSVEDGTGGIGEQYV.

The table lists this clone with a few counts. The chain has TRBV24-1 and TRBJ2-6; maybe TRBD2 (6 bases). V was shortened by 6 bases and J by 4 bases, with 9 bases between the two germline ends. Looked up from germline, CDR1 is KGHDR and CDR2 is SFDVKD. The CDR3 has 14 amino acids. CDR3 residues: CATSPRDGANVLTF. Here the CDR3 DNA reads TGTGCCACCAGTCCGCGGGACGGGGCCAACGTCCTGACTTTC.

This clone was seen a handful of times. The CDR3 here is CASSLAGGGGGYTF. In nucleotides, the CDR3 is TGCGCCAGCAGCTTGGCCGGGGGCGGTGGTGGCTACACCTTC. This chain uses TRBV5-1 with TRBJ1-2, with a tentative D call TRBD1 (6 bases). V gave up 0 bases and J gave up 7 bases, with 13 bases separating them. Germline lookup yields CDR1 SGHRS and CDR2 YFSETQ. There are 14 residues in the CDR3. Combining the CDR3 with reference TRBV5-1 and TRBJ1-2 gives the whole variable domain KAGVTQTPRYLIKTRGQQVTLSCSPISGHRSVSWYQQTPGQGLQFLFEYFSETQRNKGNFPGRFSGRQFSNSRSEMNVSTLELGDSALYLCASSLAGGGGGYTFGSGTRLTVV.